Listed below are T cell receptor beta chains from one sample, sequenced in a study of blood T cell repertoires in COVID-19. Method: immunoSEQ multiplex PCR; TCRdb's copy keeps in-frame clones and lacks some. The sample comprises about 84,000 clones, approximately 86% of which are singletons, and 0.95% to 1.5% rests with the top ten. Sequenced material: peripheral blood. These receptor sequences come from a man at least 80 years old with active or convalescent COVID-19. CDR3s leave out the opening cysteine and the closing phenylalanine or tryptophan. Each record gives: CDR3 length, J gene, V gene, CDR3 protein.

len: 14
j_gene: TRBJ1-1
v_gene: TRBV5-6
CDR3aa: ASSLGNGRVVTEAF

len: 11
j_gene: TRBJ1-1
v_gene: TRBV12-5
CDR3aa: ASGGGQGTEAF

len: 14
j_gene: TRBJ1-1
v_gene: TRBV5-6
CDR3aa: ASSFSSPGGGTEAF

len: 14
j_gene: TRBJ2-1
v_gene: TRBV4-2
CDR3aa: ASSQATSGDYNEQF

len: 11
j_gene: TRBJ1-2
v_gene: TRBV5-1
CDR3aa: ASSLIPDYGYT

len: 13
j_gene: TRBJ1-5
v_gene: TRBV4-1
CDR3aa: ASSPRDSSNQPQH

len: 13
j_gene: TRBJ2-1
v_gene: TRBV6-6
CDR3aa: ASSSGQGTYNEQF

len: 13
j_gene: TRBJ2-1
v_gene: TRBV11-3
CDR3aa: ASSLGWSSYNEQF

len: 11
j_gene: TRBJ1-1
v_gene: TRBV29-1
CDR3aa: SVCRGADTEAF

len: 12
j_gene: TRBJ2-7
v_gene: TRBV5-6
CDR3aa: ASSSRTGTHEQY

len: 18
j_gene: TRBJ2-1
v_gene: TRBV4-3
CDR3aa: ASSQDVAGGPRRSYNEQF

len: 12
j_gene: TRBJ1-1
v_gene: TRBV5-4
CDR3aa: ASSPAGRYTEAF

len: 14
j_gene: TRBJ2-2
v_gene: TRBV4-2
CDR3aa: ASSQPTGGDTGELF

len: 13
j_gene: TRBJ2-3
v_gene: TRBV4-2
CDR3aa: ASSQDSAGPDTQY